A single sample is the source of the 24 T cell receptor beta chains below, sequenced in a study of long-term antiretroviral therapy in people with HIV. Survey level was the resolution at which the v3.0 immunoSEQ assay ran. Assay used: immunoSEQ multiplex PCR; TCRdb lists only in-frame clones, some missing. This sample has about 12,000 clones, with approximately 86% found just once. The sample was unsorted PBMCs, taken 3.4 years after starting antiretroviral therapy. The receptors come from a middle-aged man with HIV.

There are a few counts of this clone. The rearrangement joins TRBV5-1 to TRBJ1-5; no reliable D call. The CDR3 extends over 15 amino acids. Germline values: CDR1 SGHRS, CDR2 YFSETQ. Trimming shortened V by 0 bases and J by 0 bases, and 7 bases separated the two germline ends. Here the CDR3 reads CASSLDFSSNQPQHF. DNA for the CDR3: TGCGCCAGCAGCTTGGACTTTTCTAGCAATCAGCCCCAGCATTTT.

The chain uses TRBV29-1 and TRBJ2-1; 9 positions agree with TRBD2. Germline values: CDR1 SQVTM, CDR2 ANQGSEA. This CDR3 is built from 15 residues. J gave up 6 bases and V 7 bases, and 13 bases lay outside the gene matches. The CDR3 is CSGEPPSGAPNEQFF. The DNA of the CDR3 is TGCAGCGGTGAGCCTCCTAGCGGGGCCCCCAATGAGCAGTTCTTC.

This clone was detected only once. J is TRBJ2-2 and V is TRBV28; D remains ambiguous. The V end lost 4 bases, the J end lost 3 bases, and 12 bases lay between the germline ends. The CDR3 is 15 residues long. The germline gives CDR1 MDHEN, CDR2 SYDVKM. The CDR3 DNA reads as TGTGCCAGCAGTTCCCCCGTGGGGTACACCGGGGAGCTGTTTTTT. It encodes CASSSPVGYTGELFF. Variable domain in full (rest from reference TRBV28 and TRBJ2-2): DVKVTQSSRYLVKRTGEKVFLECVQDMDHENMFWYRQDPGLGLRLIYFSYDVKMKEKGDIPEGYSVSREKKERFSLILESASTNQTSMYLCASSSPVGYTGELFFGEGSRLTVL.

Only one count was recorded for this clone. The rearrangement links TRBV6-6 to TRBJ2-7, with 9 bases that match TRBD1. The CDR3 is 15 amino acids. In germline, CDR1 is MNHNY, CDR2 SVGAGI (reference sequence). The V segment lost 7 bases and the J segment 0 bases; nucleotides outside the gene matches: 7. The CDR3 bases are TGTGCCAGCACCCCGACAGGGGGTACCTCCTACGAGCAGTACTTC. This codes for CASTPTGGTSYEQYF.

This chain joins TRBV7-9 and TRBJ2-5; 7 bases line up with TRBD1. Trimming at V came to 3 bases and at J to 2 bases, leaving 6 bases not matched to a gene. Germline assignment: CDR1 SEHNR and CDR2 FQNEAQ (reference sequence). The CDR3 has 15 residues. DNA for the CDR3: TGTGCCAGCAGCTTCCTGACAGGGCTGCAAGAGACCCAGTACTTC. Translated: CASSFLTGLQETQYF.

The chain links TRBV7-9 to TRBJ1-4; D might be TRBD1 (5 bases). Trimming took off 5 bases at V and 0 bases at J, with 13 bases between the two ends. Germline lookup yields CDR1 SEHNR and CDR2 FQNEAQ (reference sequence). This CDR3 has 16 residues. CDR3 amino acids: CASSIRTGATNEKLFF. The CDR3 nucleotides read TGTGCCAGCAGCATAAGAACGGGGGCAACTAATGAAAAACTGTTTTTT.

The chain carries TRBV7-8 and TRBJ1-1, with D possibly TRBD1 on 6 matching bases. With 6 bases removed from V and 4 bases from J, the gap between germline ends came to 27 bases. Germline assignment: CDR1 SGHVS and CDR2 FQNEAQ. This CDR3 has 18 amino acids. The CDR3 spells CASRRGWDEGVRGTEAFF. The CDR3 DNA reads as TGTGCCAGCAGAAGAGGTTGGGATGAGGGGGTACGTGGCACTGAAGCTTTCTTT.

V is TRBV6-1 and J is TRBJ2-3; 8 bases are a match to TRBD2. CDR3 length: 14 residues. V shed 10 bases and J 9 bases; nucleotides not matched to a gene: 15. Germline CDR1 MNHNS, CDR2 SASEGT. This CDR3 reads CATRRSGSVLTQYF. In DNA, the CDR3 is TGTGCCACCCGTCGGAGCGGGAGTGTTTTGACGCAGTATTTT.

This clone appeared a single time. V is TRBV29-1 and J is TRBJ1-1, with 7 nucleotides matching TRBD1. V was pared by 3 bases and J by 5 bases, with 3 bases of the junction left unmatched. CDR3 length equals 12 residues. Looked up from germline, CDR1 is SQVTM and CDR2 is ANQGSEA. CDR3 sequence (DNA): TGCAGCGTTGATGGCAGGGGGACTGAAGCTTTCTTT. It translates to CSVDGRGTEAFF.

This clone was detected only a few times. The V and J genes are TRBV30 and TRBJ2-3; 16 positions agree with TRBD2. V dropped 3 bases and J dropped 6; count of bases not matched to a gene: 3. Germline V CDR1 and CDR2: GTSNPN, SVGIG (reference sequence). This CDR3 region has 15 residues. The CDR3 region has the DNA TGTGCCTGGAGCGGGACTAGCGGGAGGGCTGATACGCAGTATTTT. Amino acids: CAWSGTSGRADTQYF.

The J gene is TRBJ2-1, the V gene TRBV29-1; 7 bases match TRBD1. CDR1 is SQVTM, CDR2 ANQGSEA, per germline. Unmatched junction bases numbered 21, after V lost 4 bases and J lost 6 bases. CDR3 length: 18 amino acids. The CDR3 coding sequence is TGCAGCGTTGGAGGGTACAGGGGCGCGTCAACGACCTCCAATGAGCAGTTCTTC. This gives the protein CSVGGYRGASTTSNEQFF.

V is TRBV12-5 and J is TRBJ1-1; a possible D gene is TRBD1 (6 bases). V was pared by 6 bases and J by 4 bases, with 15 bases between. Per germline, CDR1 LGHNT and CDR2 FRNRAP. This CDR3 is 14 amino acids long. CDR3 amino acids: CASGSTGLGTEAFF. DNA of the CDR3: TGTGCTAGTGGCTCAACAGGGTTGGGCACTGAAGCTTTCTTT.

The chain joins TRBV4-2 to TRBJ1-2, with 10 bases fitting TRBD1. The V gene's germline CDR1 is LGHNA and CDR2 YNFKEQ. V shed 2 bases, J shed 4 bases, and the junction held 4 bases outside the gene matches. The CDR3 consists of 15 residues. The DNA for the CDR3 is TGTGCCAGCAGCCAAAGACAGGGGGCTGGCTATGGCTACACCTTC. Translation gives CASSQRQGAGYGYTF.

This clone was seen only a few times. The rearrangement uses TRBV19 and TRBJ1-5; D might be TRBD1 (5 bases). CDR1 is LNHDA, CDR2 SQIVND, per germline (reference sequence). The CDR3 runs to 15 residues. Deletions cut 3 bases from V and 6 bases from J, with 15 bases between. The CDR3 spells CASSMRGVGGQPQHF. The CDR3 nucleotides are TGTGCCAGTAGTATGCGTGGGGTCGGGGGTCAGCCCCAGCATTTT. Full variable domain (rest looked up from reference TRBV19 and TRBJ1-5): DGGITQSPKYLFRKEGQNVTLSCEQNLNHDAMYWYRQDPGQGLRLIYYSQIVNDFQKGDIAEGYSVSREKKESFPLTVTSAQKNPTAFYLCASSMRGVGGQPQHFGDGTRLSIL.

V and J are TRBV6-1 and TRBJ1-5; D is perhaps TRBD1 (5 bases). The CDR3 has 16 amino acids. Germline CDR1 reads MNHNS; CDR2 reads SASEGT. V lost 4 bases, J lost 6 bases, and 19 bases lay in between. Here the CDR3 reads CASSVRGAGGGQPQHF. The CDR3, as DNA: TGTGCCAGCAGTGTCCGAGGGGCAGGAGGTGGTCAGCCCCAGCATTTT.

V gene TRBV25-1 combines with J gene TRBJ2-5, with TRBD2 matching 7 bases. The V and J ends lost 7 bases and 5 bases, in that order; junction bases with no gene match: 13. This CDR3 has 15 amino acids. Germline V CDR1 and CDR2: MGHDK, SYGVNS. CDR3 nucleotides: TGTGCCAGCAAGAGGGAGGGCGCCTGGGAGGAGACCCAGTACTTC. It specifies CASKREGAWEETQYF. The full variable domain, completed using reference TRBV25-1 and TRBJ2-5, is EADIYQTPRYLVIGTGKKITLECSQTMGHDKMYWYQQDPGMELHLIHYSYGVNSTEKGDLSSESTVSRIRTEHFPLTLESARPSHTSQYLCASKREGAWEETQYFGPGTRLLVL.

This sequence joins TRBV27 and TRBJ1-3; D remains unclear. Germline V gene data show CDR1 as MNHEY and CDR2 as SMNVEV (reference sequence). The germline V and J ends were trimmed by 7 bases and 6 bases, with 7 bases remaining between them. This CDR3 has 11 amino acids. The CDR3 sequence is CASIHENTIYF. CDR3 sequence (DNA): TGTGCCAGCATCCACGAAAACACCATATATTTT.

This chain joins TRBV7-2 and TRBJ2-7; no reliable D call. Trimming removed 1 base at V and 6 bases at J, with 7 bases between. The CDR3 extends over 12 amino acids. CDR1 and CDR2 (germline): SGHTA, FQGNSA. The CDR3 loop is CASSLVPVEQYF. The CDR3 region has the DNA TGTGCCAGCAGCTTAGTACCGGTCGAGCAGTACTTC.

V is TRBV27 and J is TRBJ2-7; D is possibly TRBD1 (5 bases). Germline V CDR1 and CDR2: MNHEY, SMNVEV (reference sequence). This CDR3 has 15 residues. The germline V and J ends were trimmed by 5 bases and 4 bases, with 18 bases remaining between them. In DNA, the CDR3 is TGTGCCAGCAGTCCCCGGGCAGGGATTTTGTACGAGCAGTACTTC. Translated: CASSPRAGILYEQYF.

The chain carries TRBV7-9 and TRBJ1-1, with TRBD1 identical over 8 bases. The CDR3 length is 16 residues. Germline values: CDR1 SEHNR, CDR2 FQNEAQ (reference sequence). The V gene end was trimmed by 1 base and the J gene end by 1 base; junction bases not matched to a gene: 5. The CDR3 loop reads CASSLGVGQGNTEAFF. The DNA for the CDR3 is TGTGCCAGCAGCTTAGGGGTCGGACAGGGGAACACTGAAGCTTTCTTT.

This clone was observed once. The chain couples TRBV19 to TRBJ2-1; 11 positions agree with TRBD2. Germline V gene data show CDR1 as LNHDA and CDR2 as SQIVND (reference sequence). V shed 7 bases and J 6 bases; nucleotides not matched to a gene: 5. This CDR3 is built from 14 residues. The CDR3 DNA reads as TGTGCCAGTACAGAGCTAGCGGGGGGCAATGAGCAGTTCTTC. Amino acid sequence: CASTELAGGNEQFF.

This chain connects TRBV2 to TRBJ2-1; 10 bases match TRBD2. With V trimmed by 6 bases and J by 4 bases, 6 bases remained unmatched. Germline loops: CDR1 SNHLY, CDR2 FYNNEI. The length of the CDR3 is 15 residues. CDR3 nucleotide sequence: TGTGCCAGCAGACCCGGGACTAGCGTGTACAATGAGCAGTTCTTC. It is translated as CASRPGTSVYNEQFF.

The chain joins TRBV4-3 to TRBJ2-5; TRBD1 aligns across 8 bases. This CDR3 comprises 15 residues. V gave up 1 base and J gave up 5 bases; unmatched junction bases: 6. Germline CDR1 LGHNA, CDR2 YSLEER. Here the CDR3 DNA reads TGCGCCAGCAGCCAAGCGACAGGGGTAAGGGAGACCCAGTACTTC. This sequence encodes CASSQATGVRETQYF.

This clone has only one observation. The genes are TRBV6-4 and TRBJ2-5; 9 nucleotides match TRBD1. V gave up 6 bases and J gave up 4 bases; unmatched junction bases: 3. CDR1 and CDR2 (germline): MRHNA, SNTAGT. There are 13 residues in the CDR3. The CDR3 bases are TGTGCCAGCAGACACAGGGGGCCAGAGACCCAGTACTTC. Translating it yields CASRHRGPETQYF.